This TCR beta chain appears in the sequencing data of a study of T cell responses to AZD1222 COVID-19 vaccine. Study observations and caveats: Donors were mostly white British, more females; clonal diversity possibly underestimated. Sampling that yielded the repertoires occurred only after the peak T cell response. Spike-specific TCR breadth and depth both grew after two AZD1222 doses.

The CDR3 has 15 residues. Germline CDR1 SGHAT, CDR2 FQNNGV. After removal of 1 base from V and 2 bases from J, the junction contained 3 bases not matched to a gene. On this clone itself: Its antigen is unidentified.

Produced via immunoSEQ multiplex PCR; TCRdb's table is partial and in-frame only. The sample shows some 150,000 clones, about 87% of them seen only once. Analyses pooled second doses at about 4 or about 12 weeks. The V and J genes are TRBV11-2 and TRBJ2-5; 8 bases are shared with TRBD1. Sequencing was performed on peripheral blood, taken 28 days after the second AZD1222 dose. The receptor was isolated from an adult who received the AZD1222 COVID-19 vaccine. CDR3 nucleotide sequence: TGTGCCAGCAGCTTAGGTGACAGGGGACAAGAGACCCAGTACTTC. Translating it yields CASSLGDRGQETQYF. Drawing the rest from reference TRBV11-2 and TRBJ2-5, the complete variable domain is EAGVAQSPRYKIIEKRQSVAFWCNPISGHATLYWYQQILGQGPKLLIQFQNNGVVDDSQLPKDRFSAERLKGVDSTLKIQPAKLEDSAVYLCASSLGDRGQETQYFGPGTRLLVL.